This TCR beta chain is drawn from a study of beta chain features in type 1 diabetes. Germline V CDR1 and CDR2: LNHDA, SQIVND (reference sequence). V was pared by 6 bases and J by 2 bases, with 6 bases of the junction left unmatched. The CDR3 consists of 14 residues. All of the isolated RNA was reverse transcribed, so expressed TCRB transcripts were sequenced. The assay was immunoSEQ multiplex PCR, and TCRdb's table has in-frame clones only and misses some. The sample shows around 240,000 clones, around 10% of them seen only once. This clone occurred a few times. V and J are TRBV19 and TRBJ1-2; 7 nucleotides line up with TRBD1. Sequencing used naive CD4+ T cells from blood. The TCR originated in a woman younger than 35 in good health. This chain's CDR3 is CASSPGQWNYGYTF. CDR3 DNA sequence: TGTGCCAGTAGCCCGGGACAGTGGAACTATGGCTACACCTTC.